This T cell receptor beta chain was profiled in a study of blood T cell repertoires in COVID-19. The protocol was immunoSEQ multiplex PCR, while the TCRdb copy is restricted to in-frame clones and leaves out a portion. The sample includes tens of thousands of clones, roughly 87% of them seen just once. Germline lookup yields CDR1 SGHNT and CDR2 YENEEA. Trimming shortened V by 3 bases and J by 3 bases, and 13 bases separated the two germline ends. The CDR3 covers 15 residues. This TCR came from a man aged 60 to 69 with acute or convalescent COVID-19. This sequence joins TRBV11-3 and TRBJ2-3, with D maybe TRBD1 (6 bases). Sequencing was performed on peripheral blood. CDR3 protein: CASSFGEGETDTQYF. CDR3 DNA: TGTGCCAGCAGCTTCGGAGAGGGGGAGACAGATACGCAGTATTTT.